Following are 10 T cell receptor beta chains from one sample sequenced in a study of multiple sclerosis patients with progressive multifocal leukoencephalopathy. Time point reported: before natalizumab initiation. The data were produced by immunoSEQ multiplex PCR, yet TCRdb's version contains in-frame clones alone and is incomplete. The repertoire holds tens of thousands of clones, with around 93% as singletons. The specimen was PBMCs. These receptors were collected from a young man with multiple sclerosis.

The rearrangement links TRBV7-6 to TRBJ1-1; 11 positions match TRBD1. The CDR3 consists of 15 residues. V shed 1 base, J shed 4 bases, and the junction held 2 bases outside the gene matches. In germline, CDR1 is SGHVS, CDR2 FNYEAQ. The CDR3 protein is CASSLGGTGGTEAFF. The CDR3 DNA follows: TGTGCCAGCAGCTTAGGGGGGACAGGGGGCACTGAAGCTTTCTTT.

CDR3 in amino acids: CASSYSRSGSYNEQFF. For the CDR3, the DNA is TGTGCCAGCAGTTACTCGAGGAGCGGATCCTACAATGAGCAGTTCTTC. The chain recombines TRBV6-5 with TRBJ2-1; maybe TRBD2 (5 bases). This CDR3 comprises 16 residues. Germline loops: CDR1 MNHEY, CDR2 SVGAGI. V lost 0 bases to trimming and J lost 1 base, with 10 bases between them.

V gene TRBV5-4 combines with J gene TRBJ2-1; D is uncertain. The CDR3 loop spans 11 amino acids. Germline V lookup: CDR1 SGHNT, CDR2 YYREEE (reference sequence). V dropped 5 bases and J dropped 6 bases, with 6 bases sitting between them. The CDR3 is CASRRSNEQFF. The CDR3 coding sequence is TGTGCCAGCAGACGGAGCAATGAGCAGTTCTTC.

V and J are TRBV7-8 and TRBJ1-5, with unresolved D. V was cut by 1 base and J by 5 bases, with 6 bases left in between. CDR1 SGHVS and CDR2 FQNEAQ come from the germline V gene. This CDR3 has 13 residues. The CDR3 sequence is CASSLVEDQPQHF. CDR3 DNA sequence: TGTGCCAGCAGCTTAGTTGAGGATCAGCCCCAGCATTTT.

This clone occurred once. This chain connects TRBV6-5 to TRBJ1-5, with no clear D. CDR1 is MNHEY and CDR2 is SVGAGI in the germline V gene. The CDR3 loop spans 13 amino acids. The V and J ends lost 6 bases and 7 bases respectively, with 13 bases between them. CDR3 DNA sequence: TGTGCCAGCAGGGAAGGTCCGAAACAGCCCCAGCATTTT. It is translated as CASREGPKQPQHF.

The genes are TRBV7-9 and TRBJ2-1; perhaps TRBD2 as D (5 bases). The CDR3 extends over 11 amino acids. Per germline, CDR1 SEHNR and CDR2 FQNEAQ (reference sequence). The V and J ends lost 5 bases and 11 bases respectively, with 10 bases between them. Here the CDR3 DNA reads TGTGCCAGCAGCCTCCTAGCACAGCAGTTCTTC. The encoded protein is CASSLLAQQFF.

V usage is TRBV2 and J usage is TRBJ2-5; TRBD2 might be the D (5 bases). The CDR3 totals 15 residues. Trimming shortened V by 0 bases and J by 7 bases, and 15 bases separated the two germline ends. CDR1 is SNHLY and CDR2 is FYNNEI in the germline V gene. Here the CDR3 DNA reads TGTGCCAGCAGTGAAGCTCTCGGATCCGCGGGGACCCAGTACTTC. Encoded protein: CASSEALGSAGTQYF.

The chain has TRBV25-1 and TRBJ2-2, with D tentatively TRBD1 (6 bases). The CDR3 consists of 14 residues. In germline, CDR1 is MGHDK, CDR2 SYGVNS. V dropped 5 bases and J dropped 4 bases, with 11 bases sitting between them. The CDR3 is CASSTGGFTGELFF. The CDR3 nucleotides are TGTGCCAGCAGTACTGGGGGCTTCACCGGGGAGCTGTTTTTT. Full variable domain (outside the CDR3, taken from reference TRBV25-1 and TRBJ2-2): EADIYQTPRYLVIGTGKKITLECSQTMGHDKMYWYQQDPGMELHLIHYSYGVNSTEKGDLSSESTVSRIRTEHFPLTLESARPSHTSQYLCASSTGGFTGELFFGEGSRLTVL.

This clone was seen only once. A junction end diverges from the germline sequence, so it may reflect a read error. V gene TRBV19 combines with J gene TRBJ2-7; possible D gene TRBD1, 8 bases. Per the germline V gene, CDR1 is LNHDA and CDR2 is SQIVND (reference sequence). CDR3 size: 13 residues. The CDR3 sequence: CASSTGGAYEQYF. The CDR3 coding sequence is TGTGCCAGCAGTACAGGGGGGGCCTACGAGCAGTACTTC. Combining the CDR3 with reference TRBV19 and TRBJ2-7 gives the whole variable domain DGGITQSPKYLFRKEGQNVTLSCEQNLNHDAMYWYRQDPGQGLRLIYYSQIVNDFQKGDIAEGYSVSREKKESFPLTVTSAQKNPTAFYLCASSTGGAYEQYFGPGTRLTVT.

This chain links TRBV6-1 with TRBJ1-5; perhaps TRBD1 as D (6 bases). The germline V gene encodes CDR1 MNHNS and CDR2 SASEGT. Trimming stripped 10 bases from V and 3 bases from J, with 10 bases between. The CDR3 runs 12 residues. The CDR3 loop is CATRGLNQPQHF. The CDR3 DNA reads as TGTGCCACCAGGGGTCTCAATCAGCCCCAGCATTTT.